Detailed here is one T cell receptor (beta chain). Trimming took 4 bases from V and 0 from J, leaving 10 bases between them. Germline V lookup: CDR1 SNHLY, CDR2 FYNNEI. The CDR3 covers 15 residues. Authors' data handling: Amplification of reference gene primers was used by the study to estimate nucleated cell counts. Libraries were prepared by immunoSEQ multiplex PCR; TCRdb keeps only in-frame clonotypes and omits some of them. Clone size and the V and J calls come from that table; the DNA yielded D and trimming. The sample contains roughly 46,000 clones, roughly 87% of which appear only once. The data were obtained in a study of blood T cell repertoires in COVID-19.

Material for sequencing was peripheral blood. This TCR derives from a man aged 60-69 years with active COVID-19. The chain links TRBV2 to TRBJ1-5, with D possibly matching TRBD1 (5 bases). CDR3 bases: TGTGCCAGCAGTGGACAGATTAATAGCAATCAGCCCCAGCATTTT. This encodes CASSGQINSNQPQHF.